This section outlines one T cell receptor beta chain sequence together with its context. This clone was detected only a few times. Its antigen specificity is not known. No qualities accompany the bases; no much larger clone lies one base away. For CDR1 and CDR2, the germline V gene lists MNHEY and SVGAGI. The CDR3 spans 13 residues, from the cysteine through the phenylalanine. The only DNA kept is the CDR3, 39 bases in frame from the first base. V and J lose 3 bases and 8 bases, and a span of 11 bases separates them. This entry comes from a study of OX40 agonist ivuxolimab in advanced cancers. General notes on the study: Ivuxolimab, which targeted the costimulatory receptor OX40 (CD134), was an agonistic, fully human IgG2 monoclonal antibody. Intravenous ivuxolimab was administered to patients every 2 weeks at six dose levels: 0.01, 0.1, 0.3, 1.5, 3 and 10 mg/kg. Among the approximately 50 dose-escalation patients, about 20 had hepatocellular carcinoma, approximately 15 melanoma, 9 renal cell carcinoma and 9 head and neck cancer. The dose-escalation cohort was about 86% male with a mean age of around 64 years, ranging from about 23 to 85. Patients were allowed to have had prior anti-PD-1, anti-PD-L1 or anti-CTLA-4 therapy, and 40% of the dose-escalation patients had been treated with checkpoint inhibitors. Partial responses were achieved by three dose-escalation patients, of whom one had hepatocellular carcinoma and two had cutaneous melanoma. Peripheral TCRbeta sequencing was intended to test whether TCR sequence diversity was altered and clonal T-cell expansion was caused by ivuxolimab. The paper reports the monotherapy dose-escalation portion (N = 52 patients) of the phase I ivuxolimab trial. Study-wide findings and limitations: At doses of 0.1 to 3.0 mg/kg, clonal expansion of both CD4+ and CD8+ blood T cells was observed from baseline to week 6. Antigen specificity was not determined for the clonally expanded peripheral T cells. After ivuxolimab, expanded clones were on average more numerous among CD8+ T cells than among CD4+ T cells. In the 0.1-3.0 mg/kg groups, partial responders had among the lowest normalized peripheral clonal expansion, particularly in CD8+ T cells. Low levels of normalized T-cell clonal expansion were also shown by some nonresponding patients.

Patients with a history of autoimmune disease or receiving systemic immunosuppression were excluded from the trial. Peripheral blood for TCR sequencing was collected from all dose cohorts at baseline, on cycle 4 day 1, and on cycle 7 day 1. Samples came from an open-label, multicenter, first-in-human phase I dose-escalation trial of ivuxolimab. The trial enrolled adults with locally advanced or metastatic head and neck squamous cell, hepatocellular, melanoma or renal cell carcinoma. Before TCR sequencing, CD4+ and CD8+ T cells were separately sorted from peripheral blood. For sequencing of the TCRbeta CDR3 region, genomic DNA was extracted from the sorted cells. The immunoSEQ Assay was used for sequencing of TCRbeta CDR3 regions. TCRdb carries this immuneACCESS record with in-frame sequences only. Its versions omit some clonotypes, under half of them owing to an unresolved V gene in the studies checked, with the rest unexplained. This sample lists around 77,000 clones; around 87% were detected once. The ten largest clones capture about 0.94% of the sample.

The receptor was isolated from an adult with an advanced solid tumor such as melanoma, head and neck, liver or kidney cancer. Sequencing used CD4+ or CD8+ T cells sorted from blood, obtained in a trial of the OX40 agonist ivuxolimab. The V and J segments used are TRBV6-5 and TRBJ2-1, with the D gene uncertain. The nucleotides read TGTGCCAGCAGTTATGACCTGGACGATGAGCAGTTCTTC. Its amino acids are CASSYDLDDEQFF.